These 10 T cell receptor beta chains originate from one sample sequenced in a study of T cell changes during pregnancy in multiple sclerosis. Sequencing used immunoSEQ multiplex PCR; TCRdb keeps in-frame clones, though not all of them. The data hold about 100,000 clones, with 75% to 95% observed a single time. The input for sequencing was peripheral blood, taken in the second trimester of pregnancy. These receptors all come from a female donor with multiple sclerosis, enrolled in a pregnancy study.

The chain employs TRBV27 and TRBJ1-5; perhaps TRBD1 as D (5 bases). V lost 6 bases, J lost 4 bases, and 10 bases lay in between. The CDR3 sequence is 13 residues long. The V gene's germline CDR1 is MNHEY and CDR2 SMNVEV (reference sequence). CDR3 region: CASSYGQNQPQHF. The CDR3 DNA is TGTGCCAGCAGCTACGGACAAAATCAGCCCCAGCATTTT.

This clone was counted between two and nine times. The chain links TRBV6-1 to TRBJ2-7; weak D call: TRBD1 (6 bases). The CDR3 length is 16 residues. Germline V CDR1 and CDR2: MNHNS, SASEGT. The germline V and J ends were trimmed by 2 bases and 3 bases, with 17 bases remaining between them. CDR3 in amino acids: CASSEKSSGAGYEQYF. DNA for the CDR3: TGTGCCAGCAGTGAAAAGTCGTCAGGGGCCGGCTACGAGCAGTACTTC.

J is TRBJ2-1 and V is TRBV19; D is perhaps TRBD2 (6 bases). CDR3 length: 12 residues. Germline CDR1 reads LNHDA; CDR2 reads SQIVND (reference sequence). Written as DNA, the CDR3 is TGTGCTGATGGTGGGACTTACAATGAGCAGTTCTTC. Translated, it gives CADGGTYNEQFF.

The CDR3 DNA reads as TGTGCCAGCAGTGAACGGCTGGGTCAGGGAGAAGCTTTCTTT. It encodes CASSERLGQGEAFF. V usage is TRBV6-1 and J usage is TRBJ1-1; D is possibly TRBD1 (5 bases). Germline-derived CDR1 and CDR2 are MNHNS and SASEGT. Trimming removed 2 bases at V and 8 bases at J, with 15 bases between. The CDR3 totals 14 residues.

The CDR3 region is CASSPPRGSDLYNEQFF. The DNA for the CDR3 is TGTGCCAGCTCACCACCCAGGGGTTCCGATTTATACAATGAGCAGTTCTTC. The chain is built from TRBV18 and TRBJ2-1, with D possibly matching TRBD1 (6 bases). Per germline, CDR1 KGHSH and CDR2 LQKENI. This CDR3 region has 17 residues. V was pared by 0 bases and J by 4 bases, with 16 bases between.

The count of this clone is one. The chain is built from TRBV19 and TRBJ1-5; D is ambiguous. The germline gives CDR1 LNHDA, CDR2 SQIVND (reference sequence). The length of the CDR3 is 14 residues. V dropped 7 bases and J dropped 0 bases, with 10 bases sitting between them. In DNA form, the CDR3 reads TGTGCCAGTACCGCGGTCCATAGCAATCAGCCCCAGCATTTT. Translation: CASTAVHSNQPQHF.

The rearrangement joins TRBV5-1 to TRBJ1-4, with unresolved D. Trimming removed 3 bases at V and 4 bases at J, with 16 bases between. Germline V gene lookup returns CDR1 SGHRS and CDR2 YFSETQ. There are 16 residues in the CDR3. Here the CDR3 DNA reads TGCGCCAGCAGCTATAGACTGTCGTCTGTTAATGAAAAACTGTTTTTT. Its protein is CASSYRLSSVNEKLFF.

The genes are TRBV28 and TRBJ2-7; maybe TRBD2 (6 bases). Trimming stripped 3 bases from V and 2 bases from J, with 11 bases between. Per germline, CDR1 MDHEN and CDR2 SYDVKM. The CDR3 contains 14 residues. For the CDR3, the DNA is TGTGCCAGCAGTTTTCTCCGCGGGACCTACGAGCAGTACTTC. Its protein is CASSFLRGTYEQYF. Together with reference TRBV28 and TRBJ2-7, the CDR3 gives the full variable domain: DVKVTQSSRYLVKRTGEKVFLECVQDMDHENMFWYRQDPGLGLRLIYFSYDVKMKEKGDIPEGYSVSREKKERFSLILESASTNQTSMYLCASSFLRGTYEQYFGPGTRLTVT.

The V gene is TRBV11-2, the J gene TRBJ2-7; TRBD2 agrees at 7 bases. The CDR3 runs 15 residues. CDR1 and CDR2 (germline): SGHAT, FQNNGV. V gave up 0 bases and J gave up 0 bases; unmatched junction bases: 2. The CDR3 protein is CASSLEAGPSYEQYF. DNA for the CDR3: TGTGCCAGCAGCTTAGAAGCGGGGCCCTCCTACGAGCAGTACTTC.

This clone was found once. The gene calls are TRBV6-6 and TRBJ2-1; 12 positions match TRBD1. The length of the CDR3 is 16 residues. Germline CDR1 is MNHNY and CDR2 is SVGAGI (reference sequence). The V gene end was trimmed by 5 bases and the J gene end by 9 bases; junction bases not matched to a gene: 11. Here the CDR3 DNA reads TGTGCCAGCAGTACTCCAGCCGGGACAGGGGGCAGTGAGCAGTTCTTC. This translates into CASSTPAGTGGSEQFF.